This TCR beta chain was recorded in a study of control samples from healthy donors and cancer patients. Germline assignment: CDR1 MNHEY and CDR2 SVGEGT. The CDR3 is made up of 14 amino acids. V lost 4 bases to trimming and J lost 0 bases, with 10 bases between them. TCRdb keeps only in-frame clones here, not all; method: immunoSEQ multiplex PCR. The table shows some 150,000 clones, with 90% to 95% occurring only once. This sequence was found in a woman between 25 and 40 years old in good health. J is TRBJ2-7 and V is TRBV6-2 or TRBV6-3; TRBD1 is a possible D gene (6 bases). Sequencing used blood. CDR3 residues: CASSFRGSSYEQYF. In DNA, the CDR3 is TGTGCCAGCAGTTTTAGGGGGAGCTCCTACGAGCAGTACTTC.